The 28 T cell receptor beta chains below were found in one sample sequenced in a study of control samples from healthy donors and cancer patients. The protocol was immunoSEQ multiplex PCR, while the TCRdb copy is restricted to in-frame clones and leaves out a portion. The top ten hold about 1.5% of the sample, which has roughly 63,000 clones, around 90% seen once. The source material was PBMCs. The receptors stem from a man in his forties with colorectal cancer.

The J gene is TRBJ1-5, the V gene TRBV9, with D unresolved. Germline assignment: CDR1 SGDLS and CDR2 YYNGEE. Trimming removed 1 base from V and 5 bases from J, with 10 bases in between. The CDR3 is 14 residues long. The CDR3 reads CASSVYGEHQPQHF. The CDR3 nucleotides are TGTGCCAGCAGCGTATATGGGGAGCATCAGCCCCAGCATTTT.

V usage is TRBV3-1 (or the pseudogene TRBV3-2) and J usage is TRBJ2-4; D may match TRBD1 or TRBD2 (5 bases each). Germline V CDR1 and CDR2: LGHDT, YNNKEL (reference sequence). The CDR3 has 15 residues. The V gene lost 1 base and the J gene lost 4 bases, with 11 bases spanning the gap. DNA of the CDR3: TGTGCCAGCAGCCAAGTCGGGACGGGAAAAAACATTCAGTACTTC. Amino acid sequence: CASSQVGTGKNIQYF.

This chain joins TRBV3-1 (or the pseudogene TRBV3-2) and TRBJ1-2; tentatively, D is TRBD1 (6 bases). With 4 bases removed from V and 4 bases from J, the gap between germline ends came to 19 bases. CDR1 LGHDT and CDR2 YNNKEL come from the germline V gene (reference sequence). The CDR3 length is 16 residues. The CDR3 DNA is TGTGCCAGCAGCCGACTATCGGGGGCGCGAAGCTATGGCTACACCTTC. This encodes CASSRLSGARSYGYTF.

The CDR3 region is CASSPWTGGNYGYTF. CDR3 nucleotide sequence: TGTGCCAGTAGTCCCTGGACAGGGGGGAACTATGGCTACACCTTC. The V and J genes are TRBV19 and TRBJ1-2, with 10 positions matching TRBD1. Germline trimming cut 5 bases from V and 2 bases from J; bases unmatched to any gene: 5. Per germline, CDR1 LNHDA and CDR2 SQIVND (reference sequence). This CDR3 region has 15 residues.

This chain joins TRBV7-9 and TRBJ2-7; TRBD1 aligns across 9 bases. The CDR3 totals 15 residues. Germline V gene lookup returns CDR1 SEHNR and CDR2 FQNEAQ (reference sequence). J lost 6 bases, V lost 5 bases, and 11 bases had no gene match. The CDR3 sequence: CASSPLGTGSREQYF. The CDR3 region has the DNA TGTGCCAGCAGCCCCCTAGGGACAGGGTCGCGCGAGCAGTACTTC.

The chain couples TRBV20-1 to TRBJ2-5; no definite D call. Trimming took 3 bases from V and 2 from J, leaving 7 bases between them. The length of the CDR3 is 12 residues. Germline lookup yields CDR1 DFQATT and CDR2 SNEGSKA (reference sequence). The CDR3 here is CSASLAQETQYF. In nucleotides, the CDR3 is TGCAGTGCTAGTTTGGCGCAAGAGACCCAGTACTTC.

This chain uses TRBV3-1 (or the pseudogene TRBV3-2) with TRBJ1-4; 9 bases match TRBD1. The J segment lost 7 bases and the V segment lost 7 bases, leaving 4 bases of the junction unmatched. Germline CDR1 LGHDT, CDR2 YNNKEL (reference sequence). This CDR3 comprises 13 residues. The CDR3, as DNA: TGTGCCAGCAACCAGGACAGGGGTGAAAAACTGTTTTTT. It yields the protein CASNQDRGEKLFF.

The chain employs TRBV19 and TRBJ1-5; D gene uncertain. Germline-derived CDR1 and CDR2 are LNHDA and SQIVND (reference sequence). Trimming stripped 3 bases from V and 4 bases from J, with 7 bases between. There are 13 residues in the CDR3. CDR3 sequence: CASSMISNQPQHF. The CDR3 DNA is TGTGCCAGTAGTATGATCAGTAATCAGCCCCAGCATTTT.

This chain joins TRBV24-1 and TRBJ1-1; possible D gene TRBD1, 5 bases. Trimming cost V 2 bases and J 6 bases, with 12 bases left between them. Germline V CDR1 and CDR2: KGHDR, SFDVKD. This CDR3 is built from 14 residues. The CDR3 nucleotides read TGTGCCACCAGTGATTACGGGGCGGACGCTGAAGCTTTCTTT. It translates to CATSDYGADAEAFF.

This sequence joins TRBV5-1 and TRBJ2-1; 8 positions agree with TRBD2. The CDR3 has 15 amino acids. Germline lookup yields CDR1 SGHRS and CDR2 YFSETQ. J was trimmed by 4 bases and V by 0 bases; bases with no gene match: 3. CDR3 sequence reads: CASSLESSGYNEQFF. CDR3 nucleotide sequence: TGCGCCAGCAGCTTGGAGTCTAGCGGGTACAATGAGCAGTTCTTC.

This clone has only a few counts. The chain carries TRBV7-9 and TRBJ1-1; D is uncertain. CDR1 is SEHNR and CDR2 is FQNEAQ in the germline V gene (reference sequence). Trimming took off 5 bases at V and 1 base at J, with 8 bases between the two ends. The CDR3 extends over 13 amino acids. The CDR3 DNA is TGTGCCAGCAGCAAGACCCAGAACACTGAAGCTTTCTTT. Amino acids: CASSKTQNTEAFF. The full variable domain, in which reference TRBV7-9 and TRBJ1-1 provide the parts outside the CDR3, is DTGVSQNPRHKITKRGQNVTFRCDPISEHNRLYWYRQTLGQGPEFLTYFQNEAQLEKSRLLSDRFSAERPKGSFSTLEIQRTEQGDSAMYLCASSKTQNTEAFFGQGTRLTVV.

This clone was found a few times. The J gene is TRBJ1-2, the V gene TRBV18; maybe TRBD1 (6 bases). The ends were cut back, 1 base at V and 8 bases at J, with 11 bases in the middle. The CDR3 totals 13 residues. Germline CDR1 and CDR2: KGHSH and LQKENI. Written as DNA, the CDR3 is TGTGCCAGCTCACCACTCGGGGGCCGGGGCTACACCTTC. Its translation: CASSPLGGRGYTF.

This clone was seen a single time. The chain joins TRBV5-8 to TRBJ1-4, with D unresolved. CDR1 SGHTS and CDR2 YDEGEE come from the germline V gene. The length of the CDR3 is 15 residues. Trimming cost V 0 bases and J 7 bases, with 13 bases left between them. Here the CDR3 DNA reads TGTGCCAGCAGCTTGGCCGGGGTCTTCGGTGAAAAACTGTTTTTT. Encoded protein: CASSLAGVFGEKLFF.

V is TRBV27 and J is TRBJ1-6; no firm D call. The CDR3 contains 12 residues. V lost 6 bases and J 4 bases, leaving 4 bases between the germline ends. The V gene's germline CDR1 is MNHEY and CDR2 SMNVEV (reference sequence). Here the CDR3 DNA reads TGTGCCAGCAGGGAGTATAATTCACCCCTCCACTTT. As protein: CASREYNSPLHF.

The V and J genes are TRBV4-1 and TRBJ2-5; TRBD2 agrees at 9 bases. The germline V gene has CDR1 MGHRA and CDR2 YSYEKL. The CDR3 has 16 amino acids. J was trimmed by 2 bases and V by 4 bases; bases with no gene match: 8. The DNA for the CDR3 is TGCGCCAGCAGCCTGAGTTCAGCGGGGGGTCAAGAGACCCAGTACTTC. Translating gives CASSLSSAGGQETQYF.

The rearrangement links TRBV19 to TRBJ1-1; a weak D match, TRBD1 (5 bases). This CDR3 is 14 amino acids long. V dropped 4 bases and J dropped 1 base, with 10 bases sitting between them. Germline lookup yields CDR1 LNHDA and CDR2 SQIVND (reference sequence). This CDR3 is CASSRGDQNTEAFF. The CDR3 bases are TGTGCCAGTAGTAGGGGGGACCAGAACACTGAAGCTTTCTTT. Based on the CDR3 plus reference TRBV19 and TRBJ1-1, the full variable domain is DGGITQSPKYLFRKEGQNVTLSCEQNLNHDAMYWYRQDPGQGLRLIYYSQIVNDFQKGDIAEGYSVSREKKESFPLTVTSAQKNPTAFYLCASSRGDQNTEAFFGQGTRLTVV.

The genes are TRBV7-6 and TRBJ1-5; D not certain. V shed 1 base and J shed 7 bases, with 14 bases lying between them. Germline V gives CDR1 SGHVS, CDR2 FNYEAQ. This CDR3 has 15 amino acids. The CDR3 sequence: CASSLGTTKEQPQHF. In nucleotides, the CDR3 is TGTGCCAGCAGCTTAGGGACCACGAAGGAACAGCCCCAGCATTTT.

J is TRBJ2-1 and V is TRBV9; 12 nucleotides match TRBD2. V lost 4 bases to trimming and J lost 6 bases; unmatched junction nucleotides: 11. In germline, CDR1 is SGDLS, CDR2 YYNGEE. The CDR3 covers 17 residues. CDR3 protein: CASSSSSGGAGGNEQFF. CDR3 DNA sequence: TGTGCCAGCAGCTCCTCTAGCGGGGGGGCCGGAGGCAATGAGCAGTTCTTC.

V usage is TRBV12-3 or TRBV12-4 and J usage is TRBJ2-3; tentatively, D is TRBD2 (6 bases). V was shortened by 8 bases and J by 0 bases, with 9 bases between the two germline ends. The CDR3 is 13 residues long. CDR3 in amino acids: CASGGSSTDTQYF. The CDR3 DNA follows: TGTGCCAGCGGGGGGTCTAGCACAGATACGCAGTATTTT.

This chain links TRBV5-1 with TRBJ1-4; TRBD1 agrees at 7 bases. CDR1 SGHRS and CDR2 YFSETQ come from the germline V gene. The CDR3 loop spans 14 amino acids. V lost 5 bases and J lost 7; bases outside the gene matches: 8. In nucleotides, the CDR3 is TGCGCCAGCAGGTACACAGGGGATGGTGAAAAACTGTTTTTT. Its translation: CASRYTGDGEKLFF.

The chain has TRBV3-1 (or the pseudogene TRBV3-2) and TRBJ2-5; a possible D gene is TRBD1 (6 bases). The V end was cut by 5 bases, the J end by 3 bases, with 13 bases between. Germline CDR1 is LGHDT and CDR2 is YNNKEL (reference sequence). CDR3 length equals 14 residues. The CDR3 bases are TGTGCCAGCAGCGTCAGGGGCGGAAAAGAGACCCAGTACTTC. This encodes CASSVRGGKETQYF.

Of note for this clone: This sample also contains other DNA sequences that code for the same CDR3. The rearrangement uses TRBV7-3 and TRBJ1-1; tentative D call: TRBD1 (5 bases). Germline CDR1 reads SGHTA; CDR2 reads FQGTGA. The CDR3 runs to 15 residues. The V gene lost 0 bases and the J gene lost 6 bases, with 14 bases spanning the gap. CDR3 in amino acids: CASSLTDGGVAEAFF. As DNA, the CDR3 is TGTGCCAGCAGCTTAACGGATGGGGGGGTGGCTGAAGCTTTCTTT.

The gene calls are TRBV19 and TRBJ2-3, with 7 positions matching TRBD1. CDR1 and CDR2 from the germline V gene are LNHDA and SQIVND (reference sequence). The V segment lost 5 bases and the J segment 2 bases; nucleotides outside the gene matches: 13. The CDR3 extends over 17 amino acids. Here the CDR3 DNA reads TGTGCCAGTAGTCCTCCCCTCCAAACAGGGGTCACAGATACGCAGTATTTT. This gives the protein CASSPPLQTGVTDTQYF.

The V call is TRBV11-2, the J call TRBJ2-7; D is perhaps TRBD2 (6 bases). This CDR3 region has 15 residues. The germline V and J ends were trimmed by 4 bases and 4 bases, with 17 bases remaining between them. CDR1 SGHAT and CDR2 FQNNGV come from the germline V gene. The CDR3 sequence: CASSSRDSGGYEQYF. The CDR3 DNA sequence: TGTGCCAGCAGCTCCCGGGACTCTGGGGGGTACGAGCAGTACTTC.

V and J are TRBV7-2 and TRBJ1-4; D not resolved. This CDR3 is built from 15 residues. Germline V gene lookup returns CDR1 SGHTA and CDR2 FQGNSA. The germline V and J ends were trimmed by 5 bases and 0 bases, with 10 bases remaining between them. This CDR3 reads CASSPDGATNEKLFF. The CDR3 nucleotides are TGTGCCAGCAGCCCTGACGGTGCAACTAATGAAAAACTGTTTTTT. The variable domain in full, completed from reference TRBV7-2 and TRBJ1-4, reads GAGVSQSPSNKVTEKGKDVELRCDPISGHTALYWYRQSLGQGLEFLIYFQGNSAPDKSGLPSDRFSAERTGGSVSTLTIQRTQQEDSAVYLCASSPDGATNEKLFFGSGTQLSVL.

The gene calls are TRBV5-1 and TRBJ1-2, with TRBD1 matching 8 bases. The CDR3 extends over 14 amino acids. CDR1 and CDR2 from the germline V gene are SGHRS and YFSETQ. Germline trimming cut 4 bases from V and 7 bases from J; bases unmatched to any gene: 9. The CDR3 protein is CASSHGQGFSGYTF. CDR3 DNA: TGCGCCAGCAGCCACGGACAGGGCTTCTCTGGCTACACCTTC.

This chain links TRBV27 with TRBJ1-2, with 11 positions matching TRBD1. Germline V gives CDR1 MNHEY, CDR2 SMNVEV (reference sequence). J lost 6 bases, V lost 10 bases, and 10 bases had no gene match. This CDR3 has 14 amino acids. CDR3 in amino acids: CATSDRGQGHGYTF. In DNA form, the CDR3 reads TGTGCCACCTCGGACAGGGGGCAAGGTCATGGCTACACCTTC.

The chain has TRBV6-5 and TRBJ2-5, with D maybe TRBD2 (7 bases). The CDR3 runs to 14 residues. The germline V gene encodes CDR1 MNHEY and CDR2 SVGAGI. V lost 8 bases, J lost 2 bases, and 15 bases lay in between. CDR3 amino acids: CASLQGRGQETQYF. CDR3 DNA: TGTGCCAGCCTCCAGGGGAGGGGTCAAGAGACCCAGTACTTC.